One and the same sample provided the 26 T cell receptor beta chains below, sequenced in a study of shared clonotypes between healthy human individuals. Data came from immunoSEQ multiplex PCR; TCRdb stores just in-frame clones and leaves some out. The sample includes nearly 1,000,000 clones, around three quarters seen only once; the top ten take about 1.5%. The specimen sequenced was memory CD4+ T cells sorted from blood. Sample subset: CD45RA-negative fraction. The receptors derive from a man between 18 and 29 years old in good health.

V gene TRBV19 combines with J gene TRBJ1-1, with D possibly being TRBD1 (6 bases). The CDR3 spans 12 residues. Germline values: CDR1 LNHDA, CDR2 SQIVND (reference sequence). Trimming shortened V by 4 bases and J by 11 bases, and 14 bases separated the two germline ends. CDR3 coding DNA: TGTGCCAGTAGTACTCCGCAGGGGCGGGCTTTCTTT. Its protein is CASSTPQGRAFF.

The V gene is TRBV27, the J gene TRBJ2-6; D perhaps matches TRBD1 (5 bases). CDR1 is MNHEY and CDR2 is SMNVEV in the germline V gene (reference sequence). This CDR3 region has 14 residues. Trimming shortened V by 5 bases and J by 3 bases, and 8 bases separated the two germline ends. The CDR3: CASSLRVGANVLTF. CDR3 coding DNA: TGTGCCAGCAGTCTCAGGGTTGGGGCCAACGTCCTGACTTTC.

This chain links TRBV19 with TRBJ2-1; D possibly corresponds to TRBD1 (5 bases). Trimming removed 5 bases at V and 6 bases at J, with 20 bases between. CDR3 length: 16 amino acids. Germline V gives CDR1 LNHDA, CDR2 SQIVND (reference sequence). The CDR3 bases are TGTGCCAGTAGTCCCAGATCGAGCCAGGGCAGCAATGAGCAGTTCTTC. Its protein product is CASSPRSSQGSNEQFF.

Of note for this clone: Other DNA sequences of this sample code for an identical CDR3. The DNA for the CDR3 is TGTGCCTGGAGTCGCGACAGCTACGAGCAGTACTTC. Its translation: CAWSRDSYEQYF. This sequence joins TRBV30 and TRBJ2-7, with D possibly being TRBD1 (5 bases). CDR1 and CDR2 from the germline V gene are GTSNPN and SVGIG (reference sequence). The ends were cut back, 2 bases at V and 3 bases at J, with 8 bases in the middle. There are 12 residues in the CDR3.

The chain recombines TRBV6-1 with TRBJ2-7, with D tentatively TRBD1 or TRBD2 (5 bases each). The CDR3 is made up of 14 amino acids. From germline, CDR1 is MNHNS and CDR2 SASEGT. Trimming took off 1 base at V and 4 bases at J, with 11 bases between the two ends. The CDR3 DNA reads as TGTGCCAGCAGTGAAGGGGGACGCCAGTACGAGCAGTACTTC. It is translated as CASSEGGRQYEQYF.

J is TRBJ1-4 and V is TRBV25-1; D is ambiguous. Per the germline V gene, CDR1 is MGHDK and CDR2 is SYGVNS. CDR3 length equals 16 residues. The V end lost 3 bases, the J end lost 7 bases, and 18 bases lay between the germline ends. CDR3 sequence: CASSDPTGSLSEKLFF. In DNA form, the CDR3 reads TGTGCCAGCAGTGATCCTACCGGGTCCTTGAGTGAAAAACTGTTTTTT.

The rearrangement joins TRBV9 to TRBJ2-1, with D possibly matching TRBD2 (6 bases). The length of the CDR3 is 18 residues. Germline lookup yields CDR1 SGDLS and CDR2 YYNGEE. Trimming took off 0 bases at V and 0 bases at J, with 16 bases between the two ends. The CDR3 sequence is CASSVGGSGGSSYNEQFF. The CDR3 DNA is TGTGCCAGCAGCGTAGGGGGGTCTGGAGGGAGCTCCTACAATGAGCAGTTCTTC. The entire variable domain, with the rest obtained from reference TRBV9 and TRBJ2-1, is as follows: DSGVTQTPKHLITATGQRVTLRCSPRSGDLSVYWYQQSLDQGLQFLIQYYNGEERAKGNILERFSAQQFPDLHSELNLSSLELGDSALYFCASSVGGSGGSSYNEQFFGPGTRLTVL.

This chain uses TRBV2 with TRBJ1-1; D not resolved. Germline V CDR1 and CDR2: SNHLY, FYNNEI. The CDR3 is made up of 13 amino acids. Trimming removed 1 base at V and 8 bases at J, with 11 bases between. CDR3 sequence (DNA): TGTGCCAGCAGTGAAGTTAGGGCAGCCGAAGCTTTCTTT. Protein sequence: CASSEVRAAEAFF.

In its sample, this clone was seen many times. V usage is TRBV2 and J usage is TRBJ2-1; D remains unclear. Germline V gives CDR1 SNHLY, CDR2 FYNNEI. The CDR3 sequence is 13 residues long. Deletions cut 2 bases from V and 7 bases from J, with 9 bases between. The CDR3 here is CASSERSGNEQFF. CDR3 coding DNA: TGTGCCAGCAGTGAAAGGTCCGGGAATGAGCAGTTCTTC.

This clone has just a few counts. The CDR3: CACQMMGGETQYF. CDR3 coding DNA: TGTGCCTGCCAGATGATGGGAGGTGAGACCCAGTACTTC. The chain combines TRBV30 with TRBJ2-5; the D gene is possibly TRBD2 (6 bases). There are 13 residues in the CDR3. Between the trimmed V and J ends, which lost 6 bases and 5 bases, there was a span of 16 bases. CDR1 GTSNPN and CDR2 SVGIG come from the germline V gene (reference sequence).

To note about this clone: The same CDR3 arises from other DNA sequences in this sample as well. The J gene is TRBJ1-3, the V gene TRBV5-1; a weak D match, TRBD1 (5 bases). Looked up from germline, CDR1 is SGHRS and CDR2 is YFSETQ. This CDR3 is 14 amino acids long. Trimming took 2 bases from V and 3 from J, leaving 9 bases between them. The CDR3 reads CASSFQDSGNTIYF. DNA for the CDR3: TGCGCCAGCAGCTTTCAAGACAGTGGAAACACCATATATTTT.

This clone was counted a few times. The chain links TRBV7-3 to TRBJ2-2; D gene uncertain. This CDR3 region has 14 residues. The V end was cut by 6 bases, the J end by 3 bases, with 11 bases between. The germline CDR1 and CDR2 sequences are SGHTA and FQGTGA. Here the CDR3 reads CASSFTRDTGELFF. Here the CDR3 DNA reads TGTGCCAGCAGTTTCACACGGGACACCGGGGAGCTGTTTTTT.

The J gene is TRBJ2-7, the V gene TRBV5-1, with 7 bases that match TRBD1. The trim removed 4 bases at V and 6 bases at J, leaving 4 bases unmatched. The CDR3 has 12 amino acids. CDR1 and CDR2 (germline): SGHRS, YFSETQ. The CDR3: CASSAGGSEQYF. The CDR3 nucleotides are TGCGCCAGCAGCGCAGGGGGAAGCGAGCAGTACTTC. Using reference TRBV5-1 and TRBJ2-7 for the parts outside the CDR3, the full variable domain is KAGVTQTPRYLIKTRGQQVTLSCSPISGHRSVSWYQQTPGQGLQFLFEYFSETQRNKGNFPGRFSGRQFSNSRSEMNVSTLELGDSALYLCASSAGGSEQYFGPGTRLTVT.

This clone showed up many times. This sample includes further DNA sequences coding for the same CDR3. The V and J genes are TRBV18 and TRBJ2-5; D is unclear. In germline, CDR1 is KGHSH, CDR2 LQKENI. The CDR3 contains 13 residues. Trimming cost V 0 bases and J 0 bases, with 2 bases left between them. The CDR3 loop is CASSPPNQETQYF. The CDR3 DNA follows: TGTGCCAGCTCACCACCAAACCAAGAGACCCAGTACTTC. Full variable domain (missing parts from reference TRBV18 and TRBJ2-5): NAGVMQNPRHLVRRRGQEARLRCSPMKGHSHVYWYRQLPEEGLKFMVYLQKENIIDESGMPKERFSAEFPKEGPSILRIQQVVRGDSAAYFCASSPPNQETQYFGPGTRLLVL.

This chain links TRBV7-2 with TRBJ2-3; weak D call: TRBD2 (6 bases). Per the germline V gene, CDR1 is SGHTA and CDR2 is FQGNSA. V dropped 1 base and J dropped 9 bases, with 26 bases sitting between them. The CDR3 consists of 18 residues. The CDR3 protein is CASSLVQEGQPRRGTQYF. The DNA for the CDR3 is TGTGCCAGCAGCTTAGTTCAGGAGGGGCAGCCCAGACGGGGGACGCAGTATTTT.

The genes are TRBV6-5 and TRBJ2-1; D unclear. The CDR3 covers 14 residues. Per the germline V gene, CDR1 is MNHEY and CDR2 is SVGAGI. Trimming took off 2 bases at V and 9 bases at J, with 14 bases between the two ends. The CDR3 sequence is CASSYEKLSSEQFF. The DNA for the CDR3 is TGTGCCAGCAGTTACGAGAAGCTTTCCAGTGAGCAGTTCTTC.

The V call is TRBV5-4, the J call TRBJ2-1; 10 nucleotides align to TRBD2. The CDR3 covers 14 residues. The V segment lost 6 bases and the J segment 8 bases; nucleotides outside the gene matches: 8. The germline V gene encodes CDR1 SGHNT and CDR2 YYREEE (reference sequence). The CDR3 coding sequence is TGTGCCAGCACCCAGCGGGGGGGCCAGGATGAGCAGTTCTTC. This gives the protein CASTQRGGQDEQFF.

The chain joins TRBV10-3 to TRBJ2-1; D remains ambiguous. Looked up from germline, CDR1 is ENHRY and CDR2 is SYGVKD. Trimming took 8 bases from V and 1 from J, leaving 6 bases between them. The CDR3 is 12 amino acids. The DNA for the CDR3 is TGTGCCATCGCAACGTCCTACAATGAGCAGTTCTTC. Translated, it gives CAIATSYNEQFF.

This chain uses TRBV5-6 with TRBJ1-4; possibly TRBD1 for D (5 bases). Trimming took 4 bases from V and 5 from J, leaving 15 bases between them. This CDR3 spans 15 amino acids. Germline V gene data show CDR1 as SGHDT and CDR2 as YYEEEE. The CDR3 DNA sequence: TGTGCCAGCAGCCGGGCCGGGACTATAAATGAAAAACTGTTTTTT. This translates into CASSRAGTINEKLFF.

The chain uses TRBV4-1 and TRBJ2-2; no clear D. The CDR3 covers 17 residues. V gave up 0 bases and J gave up 0 bases, with 11 bases separating them. Germline V gene data show CDR1 as MGHRA and CDR2 as YSYEKL. CDR3 loop: CASSQDGHEANTGELFF. The CDR3 coding sequence is TGCGCCAGCAGCCAAGATGGTCATGAAGCGAACACCGGGGAGCTGTTTTTT.

This chain uses TRBV16 with TRBJ1-4, with D maybe TRBD1 (6 bases). Germline V gene data show CDR1 as KGHSY and CDR2 as FQNENV. Trimming pared 3 bases from V and 3 bases from J, leaving 14 bases between. The length of the CDR3 is 16 residues. CDR3 bases: TGTGCCAGCAGCCATCAGACGTGGGGGCCTAATGAAAAACTGTTTTTT. Translating gives CASSHQTWGPNEKLFF.

The chain employs TRBV19 and TRBJ1-4; 10 bases align to TRBD1. The CDR3 runs to 15 residues. Germline V gene data show CDR1 as LNHDA and CDR2 as SQIVND (reference sequence). J lost 7 bases, V lost 4 bases, and 6 bases had no gene match. The CDR3 spells CASSTRTGGAEKLFF. Here the CDR3 DNA reads TGTGCCAGTAGTACCCGGACAGGGGGGGCTGAAAAACTGTTTTTT.

V usage is TRBV19 and J usage is TRBJ1-3; D is uncertain. CDR1 and CDR2 (germline): LNHDA, SQIVND (reference sequence). This CDR3 comprises 14 residues. The V end lost 7 bases, the J end lost 1 base, and 11 bases lay between the germline ends. The CDR3 bases are TGTGCCAGTACCCCAAGTGGGTCTGGAAACACCATATATTTT. Its protein is CASTPSGSGNTIYF.

The chain combines TRBV18 with TRBJ1-6; D possibly corresponds to TRBD1 (5 bases). This CDR3 is built from 17 residues. Per germline, CDR1 KGHSH and CDR2 LQKENI. The ends were cut back, 5 bases at V and 6 bases at J, with 20 bases in the middle. Here the CDR3 DNA reads TGTGCCAGCTCATCGAATGGTATAGGAGGGGTTAATTCACCCCTCCACTTT. Encoded protein: CASSSNGIGGVNSPLHF.

In its sample, this clone was seen once. J is TRBJ2-3 and V is TRBV11-2; TRBD1 matches at 9 bases. V lost 4 bases, J lost 0 bases, and 5 bases stayed unmatched. The CDR3 consists of 16 residues. Germline V lookup: CDR1 SGHAT, CDR2 FQNNGV. CDR3 region: CASSSGQGPSTDTQYF. The CDR3 bases are TGTGCCAGCAGCTCGGGACAGGGCCCTAGCACAGATACGCAGTATTTT.

This clone has only a few counts. The rearrangement uses TRBV30 and TRBJ1-1; D not resolved. This CDR3 comprises 12 residues. Germline V gives CDR1 GTSNPN, CDR2 SVGIG (reference sequence). Trimming took off 0 bases at V and 5 bases at J, with 7 bases between the two ends. In DNA, the CDR3 is TGTGCCTGGAGTGTGGGTAGGACTGAAGCTTTCTTT. Its protein is CAWSVGRTEAFF.